Listed below are T cell receptor beta chains from one sample, sequenced in a study of T cells after yellow fever vaccination. TCRdb re-called the 5' RACE reads through MiXCR, storing one row per CDR3 protein. The sample holds roughly 330,000 distinct CDR3 sequences, 4% seen once. The input for sequencing was PBMCs, taken 5 days after the yellow fever booster vaccination. The receptor source for this set is a man between 18 and 35 years old who received the YFV17D yellow fever vaccine. The conserved cysteine and the conserved F or W are not part of the CDR3 here. Size is omitted from some rows. Given values are once, few, many or a class for expanded clones.

TRBV19 | NA | ASSSVSGSSGNTIY
TRBV5-1 | NA | ASSFTEQGAGDTQY
TRBV7-2 | many | ASGGGAGAKNIQY
TRBV20-1 | few | SARDPGGVNEQF
TRBV20-1 | many | SARVGRFTEAF
TRBV5-6 | NA | ASSLMGGPGTDTQY
TRBV5-1 | NA | ASSSDGRNQPQH
TRBV7-2 | many | ASSQDYSPLH
TRBV20-1 | NA | SARDETSYGYT
TRBV11-2 | NA | ASSLTSRTGSYNEQF
TRBV4-2 | many | ASSPGTSGIIY
TRBV10-3 | many | AISGKVLYEQY
TRBV29-1 | few | SVRVPRDYGYT
TRBV7-8 | many | ASQGLTEAF
TRBV7-2 | many | ASSSGRGMAYEQY
TRBV5-1 | few | ASSAGTLNEKLF
TRBV4-3 | NA | ASSQVRGTGELF
TRBV6-6 | few | ASNGNEQF
TRBV12-3/TRBV12-4 | many | ASSLQLQGYGYT
TRBV18 | NA | ASSVSREWYSPLH
TRBV7-9 | few | ATSDRGATDTQY
TRBV4-2 | many | ASSLSGDYEQY
TRBV12-3/TRBV12-4 | few | ASIPGGNTGELF
TRBV18 | NA | ASSPRQGEYGYT
TRBV4-1 | many | ASSLSGEETQY
TRBV11-2 | many | ASRRQGAGETQY
TRBV3-1 | NA | ASSHAPGPSSGNTIY
TRBV7-2 | few | ASSLTGGFNTEAF
TRBV6-5 | many | ASSVSGNYGYT
TRBV7-3 | few | ASSPTGADTEAF
TRBV24-1 | few | APQETNNSNQPQH
TRBV6-6 | few | ASSSRDGEF
TRBV5-6 | many | ASSPGQDNSPLH
TRBV20-1 | few | SASIPGRSTDTQY
TRBV6-5 | few | ASSYRGTAYSNQPQH
TRBV28 | many | ASRTRGYNEQF
TRBV7-3 | many | ASSTGLAEDTQY
TRBV6-6 | many | ASTHGPRNTEAF
TRBV6-2/TRBV6-3 | many | ASSWGVYNEQF
TRBV4-3 | many | ASRGQGNTEAF
TRBV20-1 | few | SARQSTEAF
TRBV6-5 | many | ASSYSVPSGGGGEQF
TRBV6-5 | NA | ASSPGGEGSYRYT
TRBV7-2 | NA | ASSTRPGTDTQY
TRBV5-5 | few | ASSFRRAPREETQY
TRBV5-6 | NA | ASIYSAGAGNIQY
TRBV6-5 | few | ASNPGTGGTEAF
TRBV4-1 | few | ASSQVLLAGSNTGELF
TRBV7-2 | many | ASSLQATTNYGYT
TRBV12-3/TRBV12-4 | many | ASRLASDTQY
TRBV13 | few | ASTFWVAKNIQY
TRBV5-4 | once | ASSSPDSAHTEAF
TRBV29-1 | few | SVDGDYGYT
TRBV2 | NA | ASSLLTGSETQY
TRBV2 | few | ASSVNLLETQY
TRBV9 | NA | ASSTTFGGGSDTGELF
TRBV2 | many | ASSALDRDYYGYT